A selection of T cell receptor beta chains follows, all from one sample in a study of cytomegalovirus exposure and HLA in healthy donors. The data were produced by immunoSEQ multiplex PCR, yet TCRdb's version contains in-frame clones alone and is incomplete. The sample shows under 250,000 clones, approximately 82% of them seen only once. Sequencing was carried out using PBMCs. The receptors shown here come from a woman aged 18-29 years in good health and CMV-seronegative. Each CDR3 is given with its conserved first and last residue. The D gene is left open where the match is weak.

v_gene: TRBV27; j_gene: TRBJ1-4; d_gene: TRBD1; CDR3aa: CASSPYGQGINEKLFF
v_gene: TRBV6-5; j_gene: TRBJ1-2; d_gene: -; CDR3aa: CASSYGRGGSFDGYTF
v_gene: TRBV5-1; j_gene: TRBJ1-4; d_gene: -; CDR3aa: CASRTEPAAEKLFF
v_gene: TRBV7-2; j_gene: TRBJ2-1; d_gene: TRBD2; CDR3aa: CASSPGGGGRAPEQFF
v_gene: TRBV2; j_gene: TRBJ1-6; d_gene: -; CDR3aa: CASREVNSPLHF
v_gene: TRBV2; j_gene: TRBJ2-2; d_gene: -; CDR3aa: CASSATVGRHPNTGELFF
v_gene: TRBV6-1; j_gene: TRBJ2-7; d_gene: -; CDR3aa: CASSEVPRTYEQYF
v_gene: TRBV28; j_gene: TRBJ2-2; d_gene: -; CDR3aa: CASILNGRITGELFF
v_gene: TRBV30; j_gene: TRBJ1-3; d_gene: -; CDR3aa: CAWADSGNTIYF
v_gene: TRBV20-1; j_gene: TRBJ2-5; d_gene: -; CDR3aa: CSASGEETQYF
v_gene: TRBV27; j_gene: TRBJ2-3; d_gene: TRBD2; CDR3aa: CASKLAGGYDTQYF
v_gene: TRBV27; j_gene: TRBJ1-2; d_gene: TRBD1; CDR3aa: CASSYGATGGTGYGYTF
v_gene: TRBV7-3; j_gene: TRBJ2-7; d_gene: TRBD2; CDR3aa: CASSSGAGYEQYF
v_gene: TRBV7-7; j_gene: TRBJ2-7; d_gene: TRBD1; CDR3aa: CASSPRDRVYEQYF
v_gene: TRBV25-1; j_gene: TRBJ2-1; d_gene: -; CDR3aa: CASSHSGMSSSYNEQFF
v_gene: TRBV7-9; j_gene: TRBJ1-1; d_gene: TRBD1; CDR3aa: CASSGSDRGRAFF
v_gene: TRBV30; j_gene: TRBJ1-1; d_gene: -; CDR3aa: CAWSFRNTEAFF
v_gene: TRBV6-5; j_gene: TRBJ2-1; d_gene: -; CDR3aa: CASSYSRGPNNEQFF
v_gene: TRBV5-8; j_gene: TRBJ1-2; d_gene: TRBD1; CDR3aa: CASSLVGQGVYGYTF
v_gene: TRBV4-2; j_gene: TRBJ1-1; d_gene: -; CDR3aa: CASSQGSRGLGTEAFF
v_gene: TRBV4-2; j_gene: TRBJ1-3; d_gene: -; CDR3aa: CASSPETGLGNTIYF
v_gene: TRBV5-1; j_gene: TRBJ1-2; d_gene: -; CDR3aa: CASSLGNTDGGYTF
v_gene: TRBV28; j_gene: -; d_gene: TRBD1; CDR3aa: CASCSGGGGTYEQYF
v_gene: TRBV9; j_gene: TRBJ2-3; d_gene: -; CDR3aa: CASSVTDWSTQYF
v_gene: TRBV6-6; j_gene: TRBJ2-3; d_gene: -; CDR3aa: CASTDTGGRDTQYF
v_gene: TRBV6-1; j_gene: TRBJ2-7; d_gene: TRBD2; CDR3aa: CASSDLGGASSYEQYF
v_gene: TRBV9; j_gene: TRBJ1-2; d_gene: -; CDR3aa: CASSVGTGLYGYTF
v_gene: TRBV29-1; j_gene: TRBJ2-5; d_gene: TRBD2; CDR3aa: CSCRTSGDGSQYF
v_gene: TRBV6-5; j_gene: TRBJ2-3; d_gene: TRBD1; CDR3aa: CASSSVDRVGDTQYF
v_gene: TRBV30; j_gene: TRBJ1-4; d_gene: TRBD1; CDR3aa: CAWSVPRTGPTNEKLFF
v_gene: TRBV5-1; j_gene: TRBJ1-2; d_gene: TRBD1; CDR3aa: CASSLETGRDGYTF
v_gene: TRBV30; j_gene: TRBJ1-4; d_gene: TRBD1; CDR3aa: CAWSRTGTYEKLFF
v_gene: TRBV19; j_gene: TRBJ1-5; d_gene: -; CDR3aa: CASSSQGGGQPQHF
v_gene: TRBV4-1; j_gene: TRBJ1-5; d_gene: TRBD1; CDR3aa: CASSQLPGTAVQPQHF
v_gene: TRBV5-1; j_gene: TRBJ2-5; d_gene: TRBD2; CDR3aa: CASSFTSGGAGETQYF
v_gene: TRBV11-2; j_gene: TRBJ2-1; d_gene: -; CDR3aa: CASSLLTNEQFF
v_gene: TRBV6-6; j_gene: TRBJ1-1; d_gene: TRBD1; CDR3aa: CASIGQGATEAFF
v_gene: TRBV21-1; j_gene: TRBJ1-5; d_gene: -; CDR3aa: CARDRGQPQHF
v_gene: TRBV4-1; j_gene: TRBJ2-7; d_gene: -; CDR3aa: CASSLIVGDTNYEQYF
v_gene: TRBV5-1; j_gene: TRBJ2-1; d_gene: TRBD2; CDR3aa: CASSFIAGGNEQFF
v_gene: TRBV5-4; j_gene: TRBJ1-2; d_gene: -; CDR3aa: CASSFDSYGYTF
v_gene: TRBV5-5; j_gene: TRBJ2-2; d_gene: TRBD2; CDR3aa: CASSLLAGDHTGELFF
v_gene: TRBV27; j_gene: TRBJ1-3; d_gene: TRBD1; CDR3aa: CASSLQGFNSGNTIYF
v_gene: TRBV2; j_gene: TRBJ1-2; d_gene: TRBD1; CDR3aa: CASSSRQGVNYGYTF
v_gene: TRBV7-9; j_gene: TRBJ1-4; d_gene: TRBD1; CDR3aa: CASSLDRGHEKLFF
v_gene: TRBV15; j_gene: TRBJ1-2; d_gene: -; CDR3aa: CATSRDRSSHYGYTF
v_gene: TRBV18; j_gene: TRBJ2-1; d_gene: -; CDR3aa: CASSPSSSAYNEQFF
v_gene: TRBV11-2; j_gene: TRBJ2-1; d_gene: -; CDR3aa: CASSRGTVRLSSYNEQFF